This passage covers 9 T cell receptor beta chains from one sample sequenced in a study of shared clonotypes between healthy human individuals. Repertoires were generated with immunoSEQ multiplex PCR, while TCRdb's copy carries only in-frame clones and drops some. The sample records fewer than 2.5 million clones, over 85% being singletons. The sample comprised naive CD4+ T cells from PBMCs. Subset noted: CD45RA+ positively selected. Every receptor here comes from a man between 18 and 29 years old in good health. Some clones in this sample may be carry-over from other donors' samples.

The rearrangement uses TRBV2 and TRBJ1-2; D remains ambiguous. Trimming left V 8 bases short and J 0 bases short, with 13 bases between. CDR3 length: 14 residues. CDR1 is SNHLY and CDR2 is FYNNEI in the germline V gene. In DNA form, the CDR3 reads TGTGCCAGCGCGATAAGTCGTTCTAACTATGGCTACACCTTC. This translates into CASAISRSNYGYTF.

This sequence joins TRBV7-3 and TRBJ1-1, with unresolved D. Between the trimmed V and J ends, which lost 3 bases and 1 base, there was a span of 6 bases. The V gene's germline CDR1 is SGHTA and CDR2 FQGTGA. This CDR3 spans 13 amino acids. The CDR3: CASSFSTNTEAFF. The DNA of the CDR3 is TGTGCCAGCAGCTTTTCTACGAACACTGAAGCTTTCTTT.

About this clone itself: The sample has other DNA sequences that encode this CDR3 too. The rearrangement links TRBV7-2 to TRBJ2-7; D remains ambiguous. Trimming cost V 1 base and J 4 bases, with 5 bases left between them. Germline values: CDR1 SGHTA, CDR2 FQGNSA. The CDR3 runs to 12 residues. CDR3 coding DNA: TGTGCCAGCAGCTTAGTAGGTTACGAGCAGTACTTC. The encoded protein is CASSLVGYEQYF.

This clone was observed a single time. The chain joins TRBV15 to TRBJ2-4; 7 positions match TRBD1. The germline gives CDR1 LNHNV, CDR2 YYDKDF (reference sequence). V was pared by 1 base and J by 1 base, with 4 bases of the junction left unmatched. This CDR3 comprises 16 residues. This chain's CDR3 is CATSRVDREAKNIQYF. The CDR3 DNA reads TGTGCCACCAGCAGAGTCGACAGGGAGGCCAAAAACATTCAGTACTTC. Supplemented by reference TRBV15 and TRBJ2-4, the full variable domain reads DAMVIQNPRYQVTQFGKPVTLSCSQTLNHNVMYWYQQKSSQAPKLLFHYYDKDFNNEADTPDNFQSRRPNTSFCFLDIRSPGLGDTAMYLCATSRVDREAKNIQYFGAGTRLSVL.

This chain uses TRBV9 with TRBJ2-2, with D hard to call. The CDR3 totals 13 residues. Trimming removed 1 base at V and 8 bases at J, with 9 bases between. Germline CDR1 SGDLS, CDR2 YYNGEE. DNA of the CDR3: TGTGCCAGCAGCGTAAAGACTCTAGGGGAGCTGTTTTTT. It is translated as CASSVKTLGELFF. The full variable domain, with the rest looked up from reference TRBV9 and TRBJ2-2, is DSGVTQTPKHLITATGQRVTLRCSPRSGDLSVYWYQQSLDQGLQFLIQYYNGEERAKGNILERFSAQQFPDLHSELNLSSLELGDSALYFCASSVKTLGELFFGEGSRLTVL.

The rearrangement uses TRBV7-2 and TRBJ2-7, with 10 bases matching TRBD2. Losses at the gene ends were 2 bases for V and 5 bases for J; bases not matched to a gene: 6. Germline lookup yields CDR1 SGHTA and CDR2 FQGNSA. CDR3 length: 15 amino acids. The CDR3 DNA sequence: TGTGCCAGCAGCTTAAAAGCGGGAGGGTCCCACGAGCAGTACTTC. Translated: CASSLKAGGSHEQYF.

About this clone itself: In the same sample, other DNA sequences code for this CDR3. The chain has TRBV18 and TRBJ1-2; no clear D. This CDR3 is built from 13 residues. Germline V gene sequence: CDR1 KGHSH, CDR2 LQKENI. V lost 4 bases and J 2 bases, leaving 8 bases between the germline ends. CDR3 coding DNA: TGTGCCAGCTCACAGGGCAGCAACTATGGCTACACCTTC. This sequence encodes CASSQGSNYGYTF.

This sequence joins TRBV11-2 and TRBJ1-1, with D perhaps matching TRBD1 (5 bases). Trimming removed 5 bases from V and 7 bases from J, with 17 bases in between. The CDR3 covers 14 residues. Germline V CDR1 and CDR2: SGHAT, FQNNGV. The CDR3 reads CASSSPGTALEAFF. CDR3 in DNA: TGTGCCAGCAGCAGCCCAGGGACGGCACTTGAAGCTTTCTTT.

The V call is TRBV25-1, the J call TRBJ2-2; 7 positions match TRBD2. The CDR3 is 16 amino acids. Losses at the gene ends were 7 bases for V and 6 bases for J; bases not matched to a gene: 14. Germline lookup yields CDR1 MGHDK and CDR2 SYGVNS. The CDR3 region is CASTLIGLGCPGELFF. For the CDR3, the DNA is TGTGCCAGCACCCTCATCGGACTAGGTTGTCCCGGGGAGCTGTTTTTT. The full variable domain, with the rest looked up from reference TRBV25-1 and TRBJ2-2, is EADIYQTPRYLVIGTGKKITLECSQTMGHDKMYWYQQDPGMELHLIHYSYGVNSTEKGDLSSESTVSRIRTEHFPLTLESARPSHTSQYLCASTLIGLGCPGELFFGEGSRLTVL.